One sample yielded the 24 T cell receptor beta chains listed below, sequenced in a study of shared clonotypes between healthy human individuals. Data came from immunoSEQ multiplex PCR; TCRdb stores just in-frame clones and leaves some out. This sample has about 2.4 million clones, with around nine tenths found just once. The sequenced material came from naive CD4+ T cells sorted from blood. Subset given: CD45RA+ positively selected. Receptor source: a man aged 18 to 30 in good health.

The chain couples TRBV9 to TRBJ2-1, with 9 bases lining up with TRBD2. Germline loops: CDR1 SGDLS, CDR2 YYNGEE. The CDR3 is 16 amino acids. V dropped 7 bases and J dropped 5; count of bases not matched to a gene: 13. The CDR3 is CASGESSGRIDNEQFF. CDR3 nucleotides: TGTGCCAGCGGTGAAAGTAGCGGGAGAATTGACAATGAGCAGTTCTTC. The full variable domain, in which reference TRBV9 and TRBJ2-1 provide the parts outside the CDR3, is DSGVTQTPKHLITATGQRVTLRCSPRSGDLSVYWYQQSLDQGLQFLIQYYNGEERAKGNILERFSAQQFPDLHSELNLSSLELGDSALYFCASGESSGRIDNEQFFGPGTRLTVL.

The chain uses TRBV2 and TRBJ2-5, with 9 bases identical to TRBD1. The V and J ends lost 9 bases and 4 bases, in that order; junction bases with no gene match: 3. The CDR3 is made up of 12 amino acids. Germline CDR1 reads SNHLY; CDR2 reads FYNNEI. The CDR3 sequence is CASYRGRETQYF. The CDR3 nucleotides are TGTGCCAGTTACAGGGGGCGAGAGACCCAGTACTTC.

This rearrangement joins TRBV19 to TRBJ1-1; weak D call: TRBD1 (5 bases). This CDR3 region has 13 residues. Germline CDR1 LNHDA, CDR2 SQIVND (reference sequence). V gave up 10 bases and J gave up 8 bases, with 20 bases separating them. The chain's CDR3 is CATLRSPRGEAFF. CDR3 DNA: TGTGCCACTTTGAGGAGTCCACGGGGGGAAGCTTTCTTT.

The rearrangement links TRBV7-2 to TRBJ2-7; the match to TRBD2 covers 11 bases. V trimming: 1 base; J trimming: 1 base; junction bases outside the gene matches: 3. The CDR3 loop spans 16 amino acids. Germline V lookup: CDR1 SGHTA, CDR2 FQGNSA. DNA for the CDR3: TGTGCCAGCAGCTTAGAGGGACTAGCGGCTTCCTACGAGCAGTACTTC. Residues: CASSLEGLAASYEQYF. The whole variable domain, filled in from reference TRBV7-2 and TRBJ2-7, reads GAGVSQSPSNKVTEKGKDVELRCDPISGHTALYWYRQSLGQGLEFLIYFQGNSAPDKSGLPSDRFSAERTGGSVSTLTIQRTQQEDSAVYLCASSLEGLAASYEQYFGPGTRLTVT.

The DNA for the CDR3 is TGTGCCAGCGCCATTGACACCAACACCGGGGAGCTGTTTTTT. It yields the protein CASAIDTNTGELFF. This chain joins TRBV7-9 and TRBJ2-2, with no clear D. V was cut by 8 bases and J by 2 bases, with 12 bases left in between. The CDR3 extends over 14 amino acids. Germline-derived CDR1 and CDR2 are SEHNR and FQNEAQ (reference sequence). The full variable domain, rest sourced from reference TRBV7-9 and TRBJ2-2, is DTGVSQNPRHKITKRGQNVTFRCDPISEHNRLYWYRQTLGQGPEFLTYFQNEAQLEKSRLLSDRFSAERPKGSFSTLEIQRTEQGDSAMYLCASAIDTNTGELFFGEGSRLTVL.

This chain links TRBV9 with TRBJ2-7; 7 positions match TRBD2. Germline V gene lookup returns CDR1 SGDLS and CDR2 YYNGEE. With V trimmed by 2 bases and J by 3 bases, 11 bases remained unmatched. The CDR3 covers 16 residues. The CDR3 loop is CASSVRSLAELYEQYF. The CDR3 DNA reads as TGTGCCAGCAGCGTTAGGAGCCTAGCGGAGCTCTACGAGCAGTACTTC.

The chain joins TRBV13 to TRBJ2-1; no firm D call. The V and J ends lost 5 bases and 7 bases respectively, with 6 bases between them. CDR1 is PRHDT and CDR2 is FYEKMQ in the germline V gene (reference sequence). The CDR3 is 11 amino acids. In nucleotides, the CDR3 is TGTGCCAGCAGCGTGTCGAATGAGCAGTTCTTC. Translating it yields CASSVSNEQFF.

For this clone: The same CDR3 can be traced to other DNA sequences in this sample. Here the CDR3 reads CASSPGMGQPQHF. The CDR3 bases are TGTGCCAGCTCACCAGGGATGGGCCAGCCCCAGCATTTT. The gene calls are TRBV18 and TRBJ1-5; D ambiguous. The V end was cut by 2 bases, the J end by 7 bases, with 9 bases between. The germline V gene encodes CDR1 KGHSH and CDR2 LQKENI. This CDR3 is built from 13 residues.

The chain carries TRBV28 and TRBJ1-4, with 10 bases matching TRBD1. Germline-derived CDR1 and CDR2 are MDHEN and SYDVKM. This CDR3 contains 14 residues. V shed 10 bases, J shed 8 bases, and the junction held 10 bases outside the gene matches. CDR3 protein: CATTGGDRGEKLFF. The CDR3 DNA sequence: TGTGCCACCACGGGAGGGGACAGGGGCGAAAAACTGTTTTTT. Full variable domain (outside the CDR3, taken from reference TRBV28 and TRBJ1-4): DVKVTQSSRYLVKRTGEKVFLECVQDMDHENMFWYRQDPGLGLRLIYFSYDVKMKEKGDIPEGYSVSREKKERFSLILESASTNQTSMYLCATTGGDRGEKLFFGSGTQLSVL.

The chain employs TRBV30 and TRBJ2-6; no clear D gene. Between the trimmed V and J ends, which lost 6 bases and 4 bases, there was a span of 7 bases. Germline values: CDR1 GTSNPN, CDR2 SVGIG (reference sequence). The CDR3 has 12 amino acids. This chain's CDR3 is CACGLGANVLTF. CDR3 coding DNA: TGTGCCTGTGGCCTGGGGGCCAACGTCCTGACTTTC.

The gene calls are TRBV4-3 and TRBJ2-5, with 9 bases that match TRBD2. The J call may be incorrect, as the DNA end agrees better with TRBJ2-7. The CDR3 runs 16 residues. Germline V CDR1 and CDR2: LGHNA, YSLEER. The DNA of the CDR3 is TGCGCCAGCAGCCGTTTGCCGGCGGGAGGGACGTACGAGCAGTACTTC. This sequence encodes CASSRLPAGGTYEQYF.

The genes are TRBV2 and TRBJ1-2; tentative D call: TRBD1 (5 bases). V was trimmed by 4 bases and J by 5 bases, leaving 17 bases between them. CDR3 length: 15 amino acids. The V gene's germline CDR1 is SNHLY and CDR2 FYNNEI. The CDR3 DNA follows: TGTGCCAGCAGTGGCCCCCGGGGGAGTAGTTATGGCTACACCTTC. It specifies CASSGPRGSSYGYTF.

The chain employs TRBV4-1 and TRBJ2-1; D possibly corresponds to TRBD1 (5 bases). Germline V gives CDR1 MGHRA, CDR2 YSYEKL. The V and J ends lost 0 bases and 2 bases respectively, with 11 bases between them. The CDR3 extends over 16 amino acids. CDR3 amino acids: CASSQEQGKTYNEQFF. The DNA of the CDR3 is TGCGCCAGCAGCCAAGAGCAGGGTAAGACCTACAATGAGCAGTTCTTC.

This clone was observed a single time. V and J are TRBV5-8 and TRBJ2-7, with D unclear. There are 15 residues in the CDR3. Germline CDR1 is SGHTS and CDR2 is YDEGEE. The V end lost 0 bases, the J end lost 3 bases, and 13 bases lay between the germline ends. The CDR3 sequence: CASSLDGSSVYEQYF. Written as DNA, the CDR3 is TGTGCCAGCAGCTTGGACGGATCATCCGTCTACGAGCAGTACTTC. Using reference TRBV5-8 and TRBJ2-7 for the parts outside the CDR3, the full variable domain is EAGVTQSPTHLIKTRGQQATLRCSPISGHTSVYWYQQALGLGLQFLLWYDEGEERNRGNFPPRFSGRQFPNYSSELNVNALELEDSALYLCASSLDGSSVYEQYFGPGTRLTVT.

The table lists this clone with a count of one. The chain has TRBV5-6 and TRBJ1-5; TRBD1 matches 9 bases. This CDR3 is built from 17 residues. Germline lookup yields CDR1 SGHDT and CDR2 YYEEEE. V dropped 4 bases and J dropped 3; count of bases not matched to a gene: 11. This CDR3 reads CASSLGPDRGNNQPQHF. CDR3 sequence (DNA): TGTGCCAGCAGCCTCGGGCCGGACAGGGGAAACAATCAGCCCCAGCATTTT.

This chain's CDR3 is CASSPGGGLDTQYF. CDR3 sequence (DNA): TGTGCCAGTAGCCCGGGCGGTGGCCTAGATACGCAGTATTTT. This chain uses TRBV19 with TRBJ2-3, with unresolved D. Germline V gene sequence: CDR1 LNHDA, CDR2 SQIVND (reference sequence). Trimming stripped 6 bases from V and 5 bases from J, with 15 bases between. This CDR3 is built from 14 residues.

J is TRBJ2-6 and V is TRBV10-1; D is uncertain. Germline V gene lookup returns CDR1 WNHNN and CDR2 SYGVQD (reference sequence). Trimming took off 5 bases at V and 0 bases at J, with 17 bases between the two ends. The CDR3 extends over 18 amino acids. The CDR3 sequence is CASSKYRRILSGANVLTF. The CDR3 nucleotides are TGCGCCAGCAGTAAGTACAGACGGATTCTCTCTGGGGCCAACGTCCTGACTTTC.

This clone turned up a few times. The identical CDR3 is also encoded by other nucleotide sequences in the sample. V usage is TRBV10-1 and J usage is TRBJ2-7, with D uncertain. The CDR3 totals 11 residues. Germline assignment: CDR1 WNHNN and CDR2 SYGVQD (reference sequence). V was trimmed by 2 bases and J by 4 bases, leaving 3 bases between them. The CDR3 coding sequence is TGCGCCAGCAGTGAGGGGTACGAGCAGTACTTC. This gives the protein CASSEGYEQYF.

CDR3 residues: CAISESGGASNQPQHF. In DNA, the CDR3 is TGTGCCATCAGTGAGTCGGGGGGGGCGAGCAATCAGCCCCAGCATTTT. V usage is TRBV10-3 and J usage is TRBJ1-5; tentatively, D is TRBD1 (6 bases). Germline V gene data show CDR1 as ENHRY and CDR2 as SYGVKD. V dropped 0 bases and J dropped 1 base, with 10 bases sitting between them. CDR3 length: 16 amino acids.

The chain is built from TRBV6-1 and TRBJ2-5; D possibly corresponds to TRBD2 (6 bases). V was trimmed by 4 bases and J by 3 bases, leaving 18 bases between them. This CDR3 comprises 16 residues. Germline V gives CDR1 MNHNS, CDR2 SASEGT. The CDR3 spells CASSVGGILFEETQYF. The CDR3 DNA reads TGTGCCAGCAGTGTTGGGGGGATTTTATTCGAAGAGACCCAGTACTTC.

The chain has TRBV7-9 and TRBJ1-4; 7 bases match TRBD1. Losses at the gene ends were 5 bases for V and 3 bases for J; bases not matched to a gene: 6. The CDR3 contains 15 residues. Germline-derived CDR1 and CDR2 are SEHNR and FQNEAQ (reference sequence). The CDR3 bases are TGTGCCAGCAGCCCTCAACAGGGGTCTAATGAAAAACTGTTTTTT. Its translation is CASSPQQGSNEKLFF.

Concerning this clone: Other DNA sequences in this specimen translate into the identical CDR3. The CDR3 sequence is CASSFSSNQPQHF. The CDR3 DNA reads as TGTGCCAGCAGCTTTTCAAGCAATCAGCCCCAGCATTTT. The J gene is TRBJ1-5, the V gene TRBV11-2; unclear D gene. Trimming shortened V by 3 bases and J by 1 base, and 4 bases separated the two germline ends. CDR1 and CDR2 from the germline V gene are SGHAT and FQNNGV. This CDR3 has 13 amino acids.

The V call is TRBV18, the J call TRBJ1-6; D may be TRBD1 (5 bases). With 3 bases removed from V and 9 bases from J, the gap between germline ends came to 12 bases. The CDR3 is 14 amino acids. Germline CDR1 reads KGHSH; CDR2 reads LQKENI. CDR3 in DNA: TGTGCCAGCTCACCGGGCAGGGTTGGTTCACCCCTCCACTTT. Translating it yields CASSPGRVGSPLHF. Looking up the rest from reference TRBV18 and TRBJ1-6 gives the full variable domain: NAGVMQNPRHLVRRRGQEARLRCSPMKGHSHVYWYRQLPEEGLKFMVYLQKENIIDESGMPKERFSAEFPKEGPSILRIQQVVRGDSAAYFCASSPGRVGSPLHFGNGTRLTVT.

V is TRBV11-2 and J is TRBJ2-3; possible D gene TRBD2, 6 bases. Trimming left V 3 bases short and J 2 bases short, with 12 bases between. CDR3 length equals 15 residues. Germline CDR1 and CDR2: SGHAT and FQNNGV. The chain's CDR3 is CASSFGTSYTDTQYF. The CDR3 nucleotides read TGTGCCAGCAGCTTCGGGACTTCGTACACAGATACGCAGTATTTT.